Below, 14 T cell receptor beta chains from the same sample are listed, as sequenced in a study of CD8 T cells in Susac syndrome. Random-hexamer reverse transcription was applied to roughly 0.45 to 1 ug RNA. TCRdb re-called the immunoSEQ multiplex PCR reads through MiXCR, storing one row per CDR3 protein. The table includes under 150,000 distinct CDR3 sequences, nearly 97% detected once. Material for sequencing was CD4+ T cells from PBMCs. All receptors come from a human donor with Susac syndrome.

This chain joins TRBV12-3 or TRBV12-4 and TRBJ2-3, with TRBD2 as a possible D gene (6 bases). CDR3 length: 15 amino acids. V was pared by 5 bases and J by 0 bases, with 12 bases between. The CDR3 protein is CASSGLTPSTDTQYF. CDR3 nucleotides: TGTGCCAGCAGTGGACTAACGCCTAGCACAGATACGCAGTATTTT.

The chain combines TRBV12-5 with TRBJ2-7; either TRBD1 or TRBD2 may supply D (5 bases each). The V end was cut by 9 bases, the J end by 3 bases, with 12 bases between. Germline loops: CDR1 LGHNT, CDR2 FRNRAP. The CDR3 is 12 amino acids. CDR3 nucleotide sequence: TGTGCTAGGGGGGAGAAACTCTACGAGCAGTACTTC. This sequence encodes CARGEKLYEQYF.

The V gene is TRBV9, the J gene TRBJ2-5, with 7 bases fitting TRBD2. CDR1 and CDR2 from the germline V gene are SGDLS and YYNGEE. The CDR3 sequence is 14 residues long. The ends lost 4 bases at V and 5 bases at J; junction bases unmatched: 8. The CDR3 nucleotides read TGTGCCAGCAGCCTGACTAGCTTGGCGGAGACCCAGTACTTC. Amino acids: CASSLTSLAETQYF.

This clonotype was counted between two and nine times. CDR3 protein: CASSALGEQFF. CDR3 DNA: TGCGCCAGCAGCGCCCTCGGTGAGCAGTTCTTC. The chain joins TRBV5-1 to TRBJ2-1; D not resolved. Trimming took off 4 bases at V and 9 bases at J, with 8 bases between the two ends. The germline CDR1 and CDR2 sequences are SGHRS and YFSETQ. The CDR3 has 11 amino acids.

The gene calls are TRBV6-6 and TRBJ2-3; no reliable D call. Per germline, CDR1 MNHNY and CDR2 SVGAGI (reference sequence). The CDR3 spans 15 residues. V shed 2 bases and J shed 4 bases, with 13 bases lying between them. In DNA, the CDR3 is TGTGCCAGCAGTTACACCGACCCGAAAGCAGATACGCAGTATTTT. This translates into CASSYTDPKADTQYF.

This CDR3 is CASSLKDTQYF. As DNA, the CDR3 is TGTGCCAGCAGCTTGAAGGATACGCAGTATTTT. V is TRBV7-9 and J is TRBJ2-3; D gene uncertain. The CDR3 spans 11 residues. Trimming took 3 bases from V and 6 from J, leaving 4 bases between them. Germline lookup yields CDR1 SEHNR and CDR2 FQNEAQ (reference sequence).

This clonotype has a single count. This chain uses TRBV12-3 or TRBV12-4 with TRBJ1-2; D is unclear. CDR3 length equals 13 residues. The V gene lost 2 bases and the J gene lost 6 bases, with 10 bases spanning the gap. The CDR3, as DNA: TGTGCCAGCAGTTTAAAAGGGTCCCATGGCTACACCTTC. Translated, it gives CASSLKGSHGYTF.

The chain links TRBV7-3 to TRBJ2-7, with D perhaps TRBD1 or TRBD2 (5 bases each). V lost 4 bases and J lost 6, with 16 bases in between. Germline CDR1 reads SGHTA; CDR2 reads FQGTGA. The CDR3 spans 14 residues. Here the CDR3 DNA reads TGTGCCAGCAGCTCCCTGGGGGATTCGGGCGAGCAGTACTTC. It translates to CASSSLGDSGEQYF.

This rearrangement joins TRBV20-1 to TRBJ1-2, with D hard to call. Between the trimmed V and J ends, which lost 1 base and 3 bases, there was a span of 21 bases. Per the germline V gene, CDR1 is DFQATT and CDR2 is SNEGSKA (reference sequence). This CDR3 region has 17 residues. CDR3 sequence reads: CSARVRDGSSVYYGYTF. As DNA, the CDR3 is TGCAGTGCTAGAGTGCGAGATGGGAGTAGCGTGTACTATGGCTACACCTTC.

The chain links TRBV2 to TRBJ2-2; 7 bases line up with TRBD2. The CDR3 has 15 residues. CDR1 and CDR2 from the germline V gene are SNHLY and FYNNEI. J was trimmed by 3 bases and V by 7 bases; bases with no gene match: 8. The DNA of the CDR3 is TGTGCCAGCACTTCGGAGCGGGGCGACACCGGGGAGCTGTTTTTT. Protein sequence: CASTSERGDTGELFF.

This sequence joins TRBV28 and TRBJ1-2; D call uncertain. This CDR3 region has 15 residues. CDR1 and CDR2 from the germline V gene are MDHEN and SYDVKM. V lost 7 bases and J 2 bases, leaving 17 bases between the germline ends. CDR3 coding DNA: TGTGCCAGCACACCACGGCCGAGATTAAACTATGGCTACACCTTC. Amino acids: CASTPRPRLNYGYTF.

This clonotype was recorded only once. The chain carries TRBV12-3 or TRBV12-4 and TRBJ1-3; D gene unclear. V was clipped by 3 bases and J by 3 bases, with 9 bases between them. This CDR3 spans 14 amino acids. The CDR3 is CASSLRRGGNTIYF. CDR3 sequence (DNA): TGTGCCAGCAGTTTGAGACGAGGTGGAAACACCATATATTTT.

This clonotype showed up just once. The CDR3 sequence: CATSNPLQGPYEQYF. The CDR3 DNA sequence: TGTGCCACCAGTAACCCCCTACAAGGACCGTACGAGCAGTACTTC. The V and J genes are TRBV24-1 and TRBJ2-7, with no clear D. Looked up from germline, CDR1 is KGHDR and CDR2 is SFDVKD. With 6 bases removed from V and 4 bases from J, the gap between germline ends came to 18 bases. The CDR3 extends over 15 amino acids.

V gene TRBV7-9 combines with J gene TRBJ2-7; D may match TRBD1 or TRBD2 (5 bases each). The CDR3 sequence is 14 residues long. The germline V gene has CDR1 SEHNR and CDR2 FQNEAQ (reference sequence). With 6 bases removed from V and 3 bases from J, the gap between germline ends came to 15 bases. The CDR3 region is CASRTDRDGYEQYF. The CDR3 DNA sequence: TGTGCCAGCAGAACCGACCGGGACGGCTACGAGCAGTACTTC.